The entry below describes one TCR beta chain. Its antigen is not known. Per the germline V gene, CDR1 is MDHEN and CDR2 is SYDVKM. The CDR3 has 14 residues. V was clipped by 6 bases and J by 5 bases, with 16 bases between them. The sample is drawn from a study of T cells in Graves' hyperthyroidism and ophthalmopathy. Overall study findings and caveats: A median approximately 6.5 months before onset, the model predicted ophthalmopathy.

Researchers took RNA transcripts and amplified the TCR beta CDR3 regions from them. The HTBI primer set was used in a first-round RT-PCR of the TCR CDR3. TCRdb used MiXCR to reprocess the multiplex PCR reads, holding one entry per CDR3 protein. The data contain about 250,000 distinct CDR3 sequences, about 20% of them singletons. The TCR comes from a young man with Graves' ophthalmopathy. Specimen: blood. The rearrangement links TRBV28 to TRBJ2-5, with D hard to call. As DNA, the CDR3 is TGTGCCAGCAGCCGAAACAGCCTCCAGGAGACCCAGTACTTC. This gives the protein CASSRNSLQETQYF.